The TCR beta chain described here comes from a study of Ad26.COV2.S vaccination and SARS-CoV-2 variants. Whole-study context: Administration of Ad26.COV2.S was intramuscular, either once or twice 56 days apart. Study findings and constraints: Estimates derived from TCR breadth and depth analyses may have underestimated total T cell responses.

Germline V gene lookup returns CDR1 SGHKS and CDR2 YYEKEE (reference sequence). The CDR3 spans 14 residues. Trimming took 4 bases from V and 0 from J, leaving 5 bases between them. A word on this clone: Its antigen is still unknown.

Treatment here: around 19 received Ad26.COV2.S at low or high dose, single or two shots; several received placebo; per-sample allocation not given. Day 63 following the first vaccine or placebo injection was when the samples were taken. The donor was a Boston adult aged 18-55 years. TCRdb's copy holds only in-frame clones and misses some; the assay was immunoSEQ multiplex PCR. The table shows hundreds of thousands of clones, with roughly nine tenths occurring only once. Sequencing was performed on peripheral blood, taken in a trial of Ad26.COV2.S vaccine versus placebo. This receptor was identified in a person aged 18-60 years who received the Ad26.COV2.S COVID-19 vaccine or a placebo. The rearrangement uses TRBV5-5 and TRBJ2-6; D remains unclear. This CDR3 reads CASSRVSGANVLTF. The CDR3 DNA reads TGTGCCAGCAGCCGGGTCTCTGGGGCCAACGTCCTGACTTTC.